This T cell receptor (beta chain) was captured by sequencing in a study of cytomegalovirus exposure and HLA in healthy donors. Findings and caveats of the study: A later analysis, which compared TCR beta chains of equal frequency, found the HLA-associated ones more clonally expanded. It was in a later analysis that TCR association rates were seen to vary by HLA locus, highest for DRB1 and lowest for HLA-C. Under in vitro conditions, three CMV-associated chains were confirmed as specific for CMV antigens. Researchers reported from a later analysis that most CMV-associated TCR beta chains appeared HLA-restricted.

The PCR had 60 Vbeta and 13 Jbeta primers. The repertoire was sequenced with immunoSEQ multiplex PCR; TCRdb's copy has only in-frame clones and lacks some. The data contain tens of thousands of clones, about 80% of them seen just once; the ten biggest clones take up 0.57%. The CDR3 is 18 amino acids. With V trimmed by 4 bases and J by 1 base, 15 bases remained unmatched. CDR1 is SGHVS and CDR2 is FQNEAQ in the germline V gene. A word on this clone: Its antigen is not identified.

Sequencing used PBMCs. The sequence derives from a man younger than 40 in good health and CMV-seronegative. The V and J genes are TRBV7-8 and TRBJ2-5, with 7 bases that match TRBD1. The CDR3 DNA is TGTGCCAGCAGCTCTATAGGACAGGAACTTGACCGCCAAGAGACCCAGTACTTC. Residues: CASSSIGQELDRQETQYF.